This T cell receptor beta chain was identified in a study of OX40 agonist ivuxolimab in advanced cancers. Study-wide points: Expanded clones were, on average, more numerous among CD8+ T cells than CD4+.

Losses at the gene ends were 3 bases for V and 2 bases for J; bases not matched to a gene: 4. CDR1 and CDR2 (germline): SEHNR, FQNEAQ (reference sequence). The CDR3 runs to 15 residues. If patients had autoimmune disease history or systemic immunosuppression, they were excluded. Clones were read by immunoSEQ multiplex PCR, and TCRdb kept only the in-frame ones, dropping some. This repertoire shows 95,000 to 100,000 clones, around 91% found once; its top ten account for under 2%. In its sample, this clone was seen once. Its cognate antigen is unknown. The chain uses TRBV7-9 and TRBJ2-3, with 8 nucleotides matching TRBD2. The TCR sequence derives from an adult with an advanced solid tumor such as melanoma, head and neck, liver or kidney cancer. The specimen was CD4+ or CD8+ T cells sorted from blood, collected in a trial of the OX40 agonist ivuxolimab. The CDR3 is CASSFIGRVTDTQYF. The CDR3 nucleotides read TGTGCCAGCAGCTTCATCGGGAGGGTCACAGATACGCAGTATTTT.